The next 13 T cell receptor beta chains were all read from a single sample in a study of T cells in Graves' hyperthyroidism and ophthalmopathy. RNA transcripts gave rise to amplified TCR beta CDR3 regions. HTBI primers drove first-round RT-PCR of the TCR CDR3. TCRdb ran MiXCR on the multiplex PCR reads and lists one entry per CDR3 protein. The sample carries 280,000 or so distinct CDR3 sequences, less than 30% recorded once. Source material: blood. The receptor source for this set is a man aged 40-55 years with Graves' hyperthyroidism that later progressed to Graves' ophthalmopathy.

This clonotype was found many times. The V and J genes are TRBV19 and TRBJ1-5, with 7 bases identical to TRBD1. The CDR3 spans 16 residues. Germline CDR1 and CDR2: LNHDA and SQIVND (reference sequence). With 5 bases clipped from V and 7 bases from J, the junction kept 14 bases outside the gene matches. As DNA, the CDR3 is TGTGCCAGTAGTTCGCTCTCCGACAGGGTCCGACAGCCCCAGCATTTT. This codes for CASSSLSDRVRQPQHF.

This clonotype was counted between two and nine times. This rearrangement joins TRBV6-5 to TRBJ2-6; 8 nucleotides align to TRBD1. CDR1 and CDR2 from the germline V gene are MNHEY and SVGAGI. V gave up 2 bases and J gave up 4 bases; unmatched junction bases: 4. The CDR3 covers 16 residues. The CDR3 DNA follows: TGTGCCAGCAGTTACCGGAGGACAGGGGGGGCCAACGTCCTGACTTTC. This sequence encodes CASSYRRTGGANVLTF.

This clonotype was observed at least ten times. The chain recombines TRBV20-1 with TRBJ2-7, with 7 nucleotides matching TRBD1. The CDR3 is 13 amino acids. Trimming took 1 base from V and 3 from J; bases not matched to a gene: 3. The germline gives CDR1 DFQATT, CDR2 SNEGSKA (reference sequence). The CDR3 DNA reads TGCAGTGCTAGAGGAGACAGGGACTACGAGCAGTACTTC. Translated: CSARGDRDYEQYF.

This clonotype was detected ten times or more. Germline and junction disagree at one end, which may indicate a read error. This chain links TRBV27 with TRBJ1-1, with TRBD1 as a possible D gene (6 bases). The CDR3 runs 13 residues. Germline CDR1 MNHEY, CDR2 SMNVEV (reference sequence). CDR3 residues: CASSLDRSTEVFF. The CDR3 coding sequence is TGTGCCAGCAGTTTAGACAGGTCCACTGAAGTTTTCTTT.

This chain links TRBV6-1 with TRBJ1-2; D unresolved. This CDR3 contains 12 residues. The V gene lost 6 bases and the J gene lost 7 bases, with 12 bases spanning the gap. Germline-derived CDR1 and CDR2 are MNHNS and SASEGT. The CDR3: CASSPAIAGYTF. CDR3 nucleotide sequence: TGTGCCAGCAGCCCCGCTATAGCTGGCTACACCTTC.

There are a few counts of this clonotype. J is TRBJ2-7 and V is TRBV3-1, with 8 bases identical to TRBD2. This CDR3 is built from 14 residues. V was clipped by 6 bases and J by 5 bases; unmatched bases: 9. Germline values: CDR1 LGHDT, CDR2 YNNKEL (reference sequence). The CDR3 protein is CASRPRGLVHEQYF. CDR3 nucleotide sequence: TGTGCCAGCAGGCCTAGGGGACTAGTCCACGAGCAGTACTTC.

This clonotype occurred many times. J is TRBJ2-2 and V is TRBV24-1, with D perhaps matching TRBD2 (6 bases). The CDR3 has 14 residues. The V end lost 5 bases, the J end lost 7 bases, and 13 bases lay between the germline ends. Looked up from germline, CDR1 is KGHDR and CDR2 is SFDVKD. The CDR3 protein is CATSVGWGGGELFF. CDR3 DNA sequence: TGTGCCACCAGTGTCGGATGGGGAGGCGGGGAGCTGTTTTTT.

This chain uses TRBV20-1 with TRBJ2-5, with TRBD1 matching 7 bases. The germline V gene has CDR1 DFQATT and CDR2 SNEGSKA (reference sequence). The CDR3 runs 13 residues. V dropped 0 bases and J dropped 4; count of bases not matched to a gene: 2. The CDR3 is CSARETGLETQYF. CDR3 nucleotide sequence: TGCAGTGCTAGAGAGACAGGGCTAGAGACCCAGTACTTC.

Only a few counts were recorded for this clonotype. One end of the junction is discordant with germline, which a read error may explain. The V and J genes are TRBV3-1 and TRBJ2-5; no reliable D call. This CDR3 is 13 amino acids long. CDR1 and CDR2 (germline): LGHDT, YNNKEL (reference sequence). The CDR3 spells CASSTAAQEAQYF. The CDR3 DNA reads TGTGCCAGCAGCACGGCGGCCCAAGAGGCCCAGTACTTC.

This clonotype was observed many times. This chain joins TRBV7-8 and TRBJ2-7; unclear D gene. Trimming took off 1 base at V and 2 bases at J, with 6 bases between the two ends. Germline V gives CDR1 SGHVS, CDR2 FQNEAQ. The CDR3 loop spans 13 amino acids. For the CDR3, the DNA is TGTGCCAGCAGCTTAGGGGCCACCTACGAGCAGTACTTC. Translated: CASSLGATYEQYF.

Ten or more counts support this clonotype. The chain joins TRBV24-1 to TRBJ2-5; 11 bases line up with TRBD2. Per the germline V gene, CDR1 is KGHDR and CDR2 is SFDVKD. With 2 bases clipped from V and 8 bases from J, the junction kept 6 bases outside the gene matches. The CDR3 totals 15 residues. The CDR3 loop reads CATSDSTSGRGTQYF. CDR3 DNA: TGTGCCACCAGTGATTCAACTAGCGGGAGAGGCACCCAGTACTTC.

This clonotype showed up many times. This chain's CDR3 is CATSDRQGRQPQHF. CDR3 coding DNA: TGTGCCACCAGTGACCGACAGGGAAGACAGCCCCAGCATTTT. The chain couples TRBV24-1 to TRBJ1-5, with 7 bases matching TRBD1. CDR1 is KGHDR, CDR2 SFDVKD, per germline. After removal of 4 bases from V and 7 bases from J, the junction contained 6 bases not matched to a gene. The CDR3 loop spans 14 amino acids.

This clonotype was observed many times. The rearrangement uses TRBV3-1 and TRBJ1-5; 8 bases line up with TRBD1. The CDR3 is 15 residues long. The germline CDR1 and CDR2 sequences are LGHDT and YNNKEL (reference sequence). V gave up 3 bases and J gave up 1 base; unmatched junction bases: 2. The CDR3 DNA follows: TGTGCCAGCAGCCACCGGACAGGGAGCAATCAGCCCCAGCATTTT. As protein: CASSHRTGSNQPQHF.